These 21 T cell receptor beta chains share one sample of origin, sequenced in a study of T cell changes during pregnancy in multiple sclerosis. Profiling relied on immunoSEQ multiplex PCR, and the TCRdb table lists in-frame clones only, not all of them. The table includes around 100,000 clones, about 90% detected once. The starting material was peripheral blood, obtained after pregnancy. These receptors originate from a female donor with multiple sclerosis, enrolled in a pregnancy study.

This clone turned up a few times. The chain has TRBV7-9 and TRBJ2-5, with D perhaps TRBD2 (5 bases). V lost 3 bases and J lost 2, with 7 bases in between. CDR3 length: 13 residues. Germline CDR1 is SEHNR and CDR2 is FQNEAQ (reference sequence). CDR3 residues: CASSLGVQETQYF. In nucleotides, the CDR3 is TGTGCCAGCAGCTTGGGAGTTCAAGAGACCCAGTACTTC.

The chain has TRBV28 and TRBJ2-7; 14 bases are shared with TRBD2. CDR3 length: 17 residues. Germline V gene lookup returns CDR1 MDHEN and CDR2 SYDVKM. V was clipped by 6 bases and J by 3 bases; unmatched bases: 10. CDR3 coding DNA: TGTGCCAGCAGGGGGACTAGCGGGAGTGGGTTCAGCTACGAGCAGTACTTC. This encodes CASRGTSGSGFSYEQYF. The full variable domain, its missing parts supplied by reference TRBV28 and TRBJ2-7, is DVKVTQSSRYLVKRTGEKVFLECVQDMDHENMFWYRQDPGLGLRLIYFSYDVKMKEKGDIPEGYSVSREKKERFSLILESASTNQTSMYLCASRGTSGSGFSYEQYFGPGTRLTVT.

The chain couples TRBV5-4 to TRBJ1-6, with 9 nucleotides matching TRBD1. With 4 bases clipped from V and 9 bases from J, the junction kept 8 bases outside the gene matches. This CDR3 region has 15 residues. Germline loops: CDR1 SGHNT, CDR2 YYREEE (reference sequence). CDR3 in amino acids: CASSPFRDRVSPLHF. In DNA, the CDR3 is TGTGCCAGCAGCCCCTTTAGGGACAGGGTTTCACCCCTCCACTTT. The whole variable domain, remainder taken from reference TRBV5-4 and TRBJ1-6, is ETGVTQSPTHLIKTRGQQVTLRCSSQSGHNTVSWYQQALGQGPQFIFQYYREEENGRGNFPPRFSGLQFPNYSSELNVNALELDDSALYLCASSPFRDRVSPLHFGNGTRLTVT.

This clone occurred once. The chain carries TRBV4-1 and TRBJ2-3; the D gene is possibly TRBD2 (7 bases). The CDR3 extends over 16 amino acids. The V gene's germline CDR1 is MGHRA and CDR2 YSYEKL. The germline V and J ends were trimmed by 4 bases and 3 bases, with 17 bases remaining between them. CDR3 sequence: CASSRPGGGGTDTQYF. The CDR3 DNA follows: TGCGCCAGCAGCCGGCCGGGGGGAGGGGGGACAGATACGCAGTATTTT.

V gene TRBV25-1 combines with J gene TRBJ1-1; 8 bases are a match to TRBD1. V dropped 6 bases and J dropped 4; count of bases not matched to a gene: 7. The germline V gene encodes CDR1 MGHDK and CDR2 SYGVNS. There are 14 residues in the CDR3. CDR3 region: CASRSVQGGTEAFF. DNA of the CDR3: TGTGCCAGCAGGAGCGTACAGGGGGGCACTGAAGCTTTCTTT.

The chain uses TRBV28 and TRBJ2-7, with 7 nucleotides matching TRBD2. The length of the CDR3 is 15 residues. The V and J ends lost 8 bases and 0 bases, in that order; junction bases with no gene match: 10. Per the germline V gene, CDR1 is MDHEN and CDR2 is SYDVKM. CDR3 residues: CASLVLGGSSYEQYF. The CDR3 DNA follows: TGTGCCAGCCTAGTGTTGGGGGGGAGCTCCTACGAGCAGTACTTC.

The CDR3, as DNA: TGTGCCAGCACCCCGAGCATGAACACTGAAGCTTTCTTT. The encoded protein is CASTPSMNTEAFF. The chain has TRBV2 and TRBJ1-1, with no clear D. Germline CDR1 is SNHLY and CDR2 is FYNNEI. This CDR3 region has 13 residues. V was clipped by 7 bases and J by 0 bases, with 9 bases between them.

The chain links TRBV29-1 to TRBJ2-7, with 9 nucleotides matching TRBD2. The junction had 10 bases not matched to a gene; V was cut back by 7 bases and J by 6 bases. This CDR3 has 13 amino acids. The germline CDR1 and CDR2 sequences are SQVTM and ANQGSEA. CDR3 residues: CSALAGEGLEQYF. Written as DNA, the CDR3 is TGCAGCGCTTTAGCGGGAGAGGGCCTCGAGCAGTACTTC.

The CDR3 DNA is TGTGCCAGCAGGGCTGGACAGGGAAACATGAACACTGAAGCTTTCTTT. Its protein product is CASRAGQGNMNTEAFF. The genes are TRBV5-5 and TRBJ1-1, with 8 bases fitting TRBD1. After removal of 5 bases from V and 0 bases from J, the junction contained 9 bases not matched to a gene. The CDR3 has 16 amino acids. From germline, CDR1 is SGHKS and CDR2 YYEKEE (reference sequence).

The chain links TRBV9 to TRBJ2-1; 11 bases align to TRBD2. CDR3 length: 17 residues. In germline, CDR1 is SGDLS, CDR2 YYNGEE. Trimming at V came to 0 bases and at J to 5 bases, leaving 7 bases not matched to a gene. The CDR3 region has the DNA TGTGCCAGCAGCGTAGTAGGGGGGACTAGCGGAAACAATGAGCAGTTCTTC. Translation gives CASSVVGGTSGNNEQFF.

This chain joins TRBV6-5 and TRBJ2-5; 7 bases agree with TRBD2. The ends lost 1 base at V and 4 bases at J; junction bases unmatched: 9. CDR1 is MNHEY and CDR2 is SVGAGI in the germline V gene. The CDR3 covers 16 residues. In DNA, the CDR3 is TGTGCCAGCAGTTACTTCGTGCAGGGAGGGAGAGAGACCCAGTACTTC. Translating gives CASSYFVQGGRETQYF.

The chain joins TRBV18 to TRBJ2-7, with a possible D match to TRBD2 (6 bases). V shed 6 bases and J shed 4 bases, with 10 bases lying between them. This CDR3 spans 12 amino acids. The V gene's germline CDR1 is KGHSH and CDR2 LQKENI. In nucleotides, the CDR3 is TGTGCCAGCTCCGCCCGGGAGTACGAGCAGTACTTC. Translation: CASSAREYEQYF.

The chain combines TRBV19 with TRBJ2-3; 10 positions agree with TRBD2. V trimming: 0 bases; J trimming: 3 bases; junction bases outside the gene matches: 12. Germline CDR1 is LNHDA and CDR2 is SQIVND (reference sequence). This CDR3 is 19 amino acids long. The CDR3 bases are TGTGCCAGTAGTATAGATCCCACGGGGATAGCGGGAGGAACAGATACGCAGTATTTT. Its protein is CASSIDPTGIAGGTDTQYF.

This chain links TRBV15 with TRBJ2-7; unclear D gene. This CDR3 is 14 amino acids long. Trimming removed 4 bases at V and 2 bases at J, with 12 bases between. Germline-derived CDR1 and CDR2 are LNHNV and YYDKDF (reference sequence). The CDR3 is CATSTPGEPYEQYF. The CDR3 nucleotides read TGTGCCACCAGCACTCCCGGAGAGCCCTACGAGCAGTACTTC.

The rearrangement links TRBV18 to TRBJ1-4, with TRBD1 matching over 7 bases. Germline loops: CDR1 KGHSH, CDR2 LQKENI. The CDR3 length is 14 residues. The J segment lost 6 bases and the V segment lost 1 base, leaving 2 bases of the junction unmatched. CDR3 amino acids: CASSPQGADEKLFF. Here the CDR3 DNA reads TGTGCCAGCTCACCACAGGGGGCGGATGAAAAACTGTTTTTT.

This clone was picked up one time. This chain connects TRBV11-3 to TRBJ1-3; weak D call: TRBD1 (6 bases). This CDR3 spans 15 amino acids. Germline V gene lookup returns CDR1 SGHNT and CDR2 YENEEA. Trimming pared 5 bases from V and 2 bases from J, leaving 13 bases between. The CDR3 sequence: CASSPGGGAGNTIYF. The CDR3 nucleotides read TGTGCCAGCAGCCCGGGAGGGGGTGCTGGAAACACCATATATTTT.

CDR3 loop: CASSGGAWNEQFF. CDR3 nucleotide sequence: TGTGCCTCGAGCGGGGGGGCTTGGAATGAGCAGTTCTTC. The chain is built from TRBV12-5 and TRBJ2-1, with TRBD2 matching 10 bases. Germline V lookup: CDR1 LGHNT, CDR2 FRNRAP. This CDR3 is built from 13 residues.

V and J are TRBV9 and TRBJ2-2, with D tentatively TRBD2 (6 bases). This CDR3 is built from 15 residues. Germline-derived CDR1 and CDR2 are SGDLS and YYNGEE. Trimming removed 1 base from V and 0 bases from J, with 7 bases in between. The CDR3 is CASSVRGANTGELFF. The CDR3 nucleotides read TGTGCCAGCAGCGTACGCGGGGCGAACACCGGGGAGCTGTTTTTT.

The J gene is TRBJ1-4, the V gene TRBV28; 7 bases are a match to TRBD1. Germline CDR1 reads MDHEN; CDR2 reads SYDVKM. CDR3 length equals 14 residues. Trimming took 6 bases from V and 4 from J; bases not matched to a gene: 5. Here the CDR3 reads CASSSGQNNEKLFF. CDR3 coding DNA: TGTGCCAGCAGCTCGGGACAGAATAATGAAAAACTGTTTTTT.

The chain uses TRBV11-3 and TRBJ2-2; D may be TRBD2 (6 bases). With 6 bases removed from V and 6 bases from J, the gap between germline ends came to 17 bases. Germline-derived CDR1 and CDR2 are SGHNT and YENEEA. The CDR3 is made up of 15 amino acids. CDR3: CASSPLANVAGELFF. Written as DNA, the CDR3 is TGTGCCAGCAGTCCGCTAGCGAATGTCGCCGGGGAGCTGTTTTTT.

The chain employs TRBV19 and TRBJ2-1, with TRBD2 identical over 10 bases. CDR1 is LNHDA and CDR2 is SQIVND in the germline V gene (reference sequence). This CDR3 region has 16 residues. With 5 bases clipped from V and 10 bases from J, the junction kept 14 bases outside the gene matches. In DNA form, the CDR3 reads TGTGCCAGTAGTCCTGGGACTAGCGCTCTTCTTGGGGAGCAGTTCTTC. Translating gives CASSPGTSALLGEQFF.